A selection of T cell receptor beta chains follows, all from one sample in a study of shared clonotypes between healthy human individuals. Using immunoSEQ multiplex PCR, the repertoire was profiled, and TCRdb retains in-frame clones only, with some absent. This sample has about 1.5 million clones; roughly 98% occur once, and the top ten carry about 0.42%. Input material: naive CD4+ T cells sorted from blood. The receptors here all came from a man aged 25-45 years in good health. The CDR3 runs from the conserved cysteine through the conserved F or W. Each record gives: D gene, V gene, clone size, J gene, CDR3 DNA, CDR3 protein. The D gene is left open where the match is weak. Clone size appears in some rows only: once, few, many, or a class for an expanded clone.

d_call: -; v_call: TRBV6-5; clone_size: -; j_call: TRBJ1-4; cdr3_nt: TGTGCCAGCAGTTACTCACGCCCGGGTGAAAAACTGTTTTTT; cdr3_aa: CASSYSRPGEKLFF
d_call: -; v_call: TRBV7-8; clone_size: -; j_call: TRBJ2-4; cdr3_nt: TGTGCCAGCAGCTTAGCGGGTGGGCGTGGAGCCAAAAACATTCAGTACTTC; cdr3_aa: CASSLAGGRGAKNIQYF
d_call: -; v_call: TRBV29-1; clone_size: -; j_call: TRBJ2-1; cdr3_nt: TGCAGCGTTGAAAGCAGGGTTCATGAGCAGTTCTTC; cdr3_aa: CSVESRVHEQFF
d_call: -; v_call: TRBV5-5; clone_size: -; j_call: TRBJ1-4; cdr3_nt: TGTGCCAGCAGCTTGGCCGGCAGGGAGGAAAAACTGTTTTTT; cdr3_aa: CASSLAGREEKLFF
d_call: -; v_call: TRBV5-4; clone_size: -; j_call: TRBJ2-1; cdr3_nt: TGTGCCAGCAGCTTGCCGGGGAGGCCTGAGCAGTTCTTC; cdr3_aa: CASSLPGRPEQFF
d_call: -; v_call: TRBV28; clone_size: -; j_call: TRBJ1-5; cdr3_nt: TGTGCCAGCACGGACAGAAATCAGCCCCAGCATTTT; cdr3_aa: CASTDRNQPQHF
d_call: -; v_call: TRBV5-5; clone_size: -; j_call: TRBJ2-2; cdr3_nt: TGTGCCAGCAGCTTGGCCCCCTACTCGAACACCGGGGAGCTGTTTTTT; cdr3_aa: CASSLAPYSNTGELFF
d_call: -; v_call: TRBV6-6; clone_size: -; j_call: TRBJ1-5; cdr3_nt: TGTGCCAGCAGTTTATATAGAGGGATGGGCAATCAGCCCCAGCATTTT; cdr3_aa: CASSLYRGMGNQPQHF
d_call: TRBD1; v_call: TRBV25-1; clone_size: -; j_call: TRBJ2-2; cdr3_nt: TGTGCCAGCAGCTTGACAGGGGCCGCGAACACCGGGGAGCTGTTTTTT; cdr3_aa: CASSLTGAANTGELFF
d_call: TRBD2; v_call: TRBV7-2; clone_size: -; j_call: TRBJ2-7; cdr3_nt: TGTGCCAGCACCTCGACGACTAGCAGCTACGAGCAGTACTTC; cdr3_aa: CASTSTTSSYEQYF
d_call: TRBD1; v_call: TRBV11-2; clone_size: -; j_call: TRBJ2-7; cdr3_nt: TGTGCCAGCAGCTCCTCCCGGGACAGGGGCTACTACGAGCAGTACTTC; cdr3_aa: CASSSSRDRGYYEQYF
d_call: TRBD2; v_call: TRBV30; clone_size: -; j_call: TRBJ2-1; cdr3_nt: TGTGCCTGGAGCCGGGGGACTAGCGGGTTGGACAATGAGCAGTTCTTC; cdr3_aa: CAWSRGTSGLDNEQFF
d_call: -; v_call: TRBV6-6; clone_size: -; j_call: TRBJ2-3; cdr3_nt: TGTGCCAGCAGTCCATTTGGGGGGCGAAGCACAGATACGCAGTATTTT; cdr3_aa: CASSPFGGRSTDTQYF
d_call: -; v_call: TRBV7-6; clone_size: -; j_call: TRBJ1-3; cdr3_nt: TGTGCCAGCAGCTTAACGACAGGAATCTCTGGAAACACCATATATTTT; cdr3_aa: CASSLTTGISGNTIYF
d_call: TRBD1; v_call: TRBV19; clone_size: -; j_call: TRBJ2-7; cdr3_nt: TGTGCCAGTAGCCCTCGGGGATTCTTGCCGGGACAGGGTCTATACGAGCAGTACTTC; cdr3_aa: CASSPRGFLPGQGLYEQYF
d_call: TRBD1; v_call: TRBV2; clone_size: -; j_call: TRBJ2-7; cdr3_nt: TGTGCCAGCAGTGGACAGGGCTCGTACTACGAGCAGTACTTC; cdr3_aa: CASSGQGSYYEQYF
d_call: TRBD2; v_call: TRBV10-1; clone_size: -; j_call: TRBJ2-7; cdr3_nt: TGCGCCAGCAGTGATGGGCCAGCGGGAGGGGCCGTTGGGCAGTACTTC; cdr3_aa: CASSDGPAGGAVGQYF
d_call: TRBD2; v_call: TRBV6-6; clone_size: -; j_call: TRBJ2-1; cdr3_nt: TGTGCCAGCCAAAGACTAGCGGAGTACAATGAGCAGTTCTTC; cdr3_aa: CASQRLAEYNEQFF
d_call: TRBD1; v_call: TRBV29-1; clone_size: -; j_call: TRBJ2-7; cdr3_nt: TGCAGCTTCGGACAGGGAGTTGACGAGCAGTACTTC; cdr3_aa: CSFGQGVDEQYF
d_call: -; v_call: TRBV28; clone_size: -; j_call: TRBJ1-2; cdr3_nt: TGTGCCAGCAGTGGGGGTGGGATTAATAACTATGGCTACACCTTC; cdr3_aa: CASSGGGINNYGYTF
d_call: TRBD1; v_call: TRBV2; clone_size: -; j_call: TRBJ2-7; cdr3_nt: TGTGCCAGCAGTAGACCGGGACAGGGGCTTTCCTACGAGCAGTACTTC; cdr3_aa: CASSRPGQGLSYEQYF
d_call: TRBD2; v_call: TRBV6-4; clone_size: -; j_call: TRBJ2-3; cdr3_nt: TGTGCCAGCAGCGTCGAGGCGGGAGGGTCAGATACGCAGTATTTT; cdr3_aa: CASSVEAGGSDTQYF
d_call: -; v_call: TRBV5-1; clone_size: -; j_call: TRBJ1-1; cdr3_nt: TGCGCCAGCAGCCCGGCGGGGATGACCTGGGGTACTGAAGCTTTCTTT; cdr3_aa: CASSPAGMTWGTEAFF
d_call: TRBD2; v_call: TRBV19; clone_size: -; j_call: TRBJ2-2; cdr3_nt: TGTGCCAGTAGTATCCTAGCGGGAGCGAACACCGGGGAGCTGTTTTTT; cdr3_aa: CASSILAGANTGELFF
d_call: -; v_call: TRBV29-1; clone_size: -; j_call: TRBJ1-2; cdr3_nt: TGCAGCGCCGACAGTAACTATGGCTACACCTTC; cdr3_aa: CSADSNYGYTF
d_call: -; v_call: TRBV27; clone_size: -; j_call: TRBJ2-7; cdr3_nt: TGTGCCAGCAGTTCCCACTCCAGGGGTGGCGAGCAGTACTTC; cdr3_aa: CASSSHSRGGEQYF
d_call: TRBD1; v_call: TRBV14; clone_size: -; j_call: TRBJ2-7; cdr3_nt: TGTGCCAGCAGCCCCATAAGACAGGGGGGTAGCTACGAGCAGTACTTC; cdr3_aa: CASSPIRQGGSYEQYF
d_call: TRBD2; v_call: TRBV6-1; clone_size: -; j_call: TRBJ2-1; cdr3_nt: TGTGCCAGCAGTCGGACTAGCGGGATTTACAATGAGCAGTTCTTC; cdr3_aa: CASSRTSGIYNEQFF
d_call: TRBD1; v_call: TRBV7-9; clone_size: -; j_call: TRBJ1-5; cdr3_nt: TGTGCCAGCAGCGTGGGGGACAGGGGGCGGATTCAGCCCCAGCATTTT; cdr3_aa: CASSVGDRGRIQPQHF
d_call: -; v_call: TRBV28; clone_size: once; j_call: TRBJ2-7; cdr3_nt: TGTGCCAGCAAAGGCTACTCCTACGAGCAGTACTTC; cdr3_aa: CASKGYSYEQYF
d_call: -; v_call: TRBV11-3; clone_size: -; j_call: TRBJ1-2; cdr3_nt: TGTGCCAGCCAAGAAGTGAGCGGTGGCTACACCTTC; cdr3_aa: CASQEVSGGYTF
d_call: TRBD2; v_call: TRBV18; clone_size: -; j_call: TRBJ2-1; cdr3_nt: TGTGCCAGCTCACGGGCAGCGGGAAGGCTGGCCAATGAGCAGTTCTTC; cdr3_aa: CASSRAAGRLANEQFF
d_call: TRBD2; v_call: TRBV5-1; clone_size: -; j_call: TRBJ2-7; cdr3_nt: TGCGCCAGCAGCCGGGAGCGGGAGATCAACGAGCAGTACTTC; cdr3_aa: CASSREREINEQYF
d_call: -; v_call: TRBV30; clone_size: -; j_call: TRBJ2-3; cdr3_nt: TGTGCCTGGATGCTAGCCGGCACAGATACGCAGTATTTT; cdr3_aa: CAWMLAGTDTQYF
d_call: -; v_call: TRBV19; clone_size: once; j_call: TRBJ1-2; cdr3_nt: TGTGCCAGTAGTGTCGCCGGGGGGCTCGCTGGCTACACCTTC; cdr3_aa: CASSVAGGLAGYTF
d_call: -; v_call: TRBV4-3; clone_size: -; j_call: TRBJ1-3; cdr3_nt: TGCGCCAGCAGCCAATACAGGAGCTCTGGAAACACCATATATTTT; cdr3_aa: CASSQYRSSGNTIYF
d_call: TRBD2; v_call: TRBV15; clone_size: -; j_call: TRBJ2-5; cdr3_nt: TGTGCCACCAGCAGTACCCTAGCGGGAGGTTTTTCCCCCCGCCAAGAGACCCAGTACTTC; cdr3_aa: CATSSTLAGGFSPRQETQYF
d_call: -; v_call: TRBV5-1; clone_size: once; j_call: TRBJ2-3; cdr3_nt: TGCGCCAGCACGTCGGCAGGGGGCACAGATACGCAGTATTTT; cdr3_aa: CASTSAGGTDTQYF
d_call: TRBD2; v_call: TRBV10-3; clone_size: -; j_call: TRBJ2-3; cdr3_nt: TGTGCCATTTCCCCCGGTAGCGGGAGTGGAGATACGCAGTATTTT; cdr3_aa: CAISPGSGSGDTQYF
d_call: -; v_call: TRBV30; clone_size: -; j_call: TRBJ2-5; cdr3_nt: TGTGCCTGGAGTGTAAGGGCGGGTATCCAAGAGACCCAGTACTTC; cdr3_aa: CAWSVRAGIQETQYF
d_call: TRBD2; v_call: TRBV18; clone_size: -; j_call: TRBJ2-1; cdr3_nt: TGTGCCAGCTCACTAACGGGACTAGCGGGAGGTAACAATGAGCAGTTCTTC; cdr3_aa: CASSLTGLAGGNNEQFF
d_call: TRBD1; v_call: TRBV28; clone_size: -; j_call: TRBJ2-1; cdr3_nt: TGTGCCACTAGAAAACAGGGGGCGATGAGGAATGAGCAGTTCTTC; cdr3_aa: CATRKQGAMRNEQFF
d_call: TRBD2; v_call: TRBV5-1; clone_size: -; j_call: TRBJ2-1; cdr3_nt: TGCGCCAGCAGCCGGGAACTAGCGGGAAGCAATGAGCAGTTCTTC; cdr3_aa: CASSRELAGSNEQFF
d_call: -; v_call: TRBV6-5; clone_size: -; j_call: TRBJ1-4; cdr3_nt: TGTGCCAGCCGAACCTCCGGGACGGTTAATGAAAAACTGTTTTTT; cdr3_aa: CASRTSGTVNEKLFF
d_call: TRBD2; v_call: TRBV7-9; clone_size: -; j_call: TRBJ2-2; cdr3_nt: TGTGCCAGCGATTTAGCGGGAGGAGCCACCGGGGAGCTGTTTTTT; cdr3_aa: CASDLAGGATGELFF
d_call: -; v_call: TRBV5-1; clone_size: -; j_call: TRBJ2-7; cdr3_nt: TGCGCCAGCAGCCTCACCGGCGAGAGGGTATACGAGCAGTACTTC; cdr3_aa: CASSLTGERVYEQYF
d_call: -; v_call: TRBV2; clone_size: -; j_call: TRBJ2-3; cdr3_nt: TGTGCCAGCAGTGTACAGTTAACTAGCACAGATACGCAGTATTTT; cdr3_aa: CASSVQLTSTDTQYF
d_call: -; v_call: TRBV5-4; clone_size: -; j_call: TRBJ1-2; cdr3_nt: TGTGCCAGCAGCTTGGACGCCGTCCGGGGCTACACCTTC; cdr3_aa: CASSLDAVRGYTF
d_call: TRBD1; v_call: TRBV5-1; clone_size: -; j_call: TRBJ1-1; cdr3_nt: TGCGCCAGCAGCTCTGGGACAGGAAACACTGAAGCTTTCTTT; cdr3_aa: CASSSGTGNTEAFF
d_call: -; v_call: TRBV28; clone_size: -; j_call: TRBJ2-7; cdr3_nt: TGTGCCAGCAGTTTAGGCCTCACCTACGAGCAGTACTTC; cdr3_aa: CASSLGLTYEQYF
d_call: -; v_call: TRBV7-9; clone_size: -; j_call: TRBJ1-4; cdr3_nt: TGTGCCAGCAGCTTCCGACCTGAGGCCAATGAAAAACTGTTTTTT; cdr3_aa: CASSFRPEANEKLFF